This T cell receptor gamma chain is drawn from a study of γδ T cells in repeated Plasmodium falciparum infection. The CDR3 totals 14 residues. Germline assignment: CDR1 EGSNGY and CDR2 YDSYNSKV. J gave up 8 bases and V 0 bases, and 6 bases lay outside the gene matches. TCRdb re-identified clones in the multiplex PCR reads via CATT. Of fewer than 5,500 gamma-chain clones detected, 3% to 4% appear once; the ten largest clones hold under 35%. Flow sorting of PBMC yielded separate Vgamma9/Vdelta2+ and Vdelta2-negative gammadelta T cell populations for bulk repertoire analysis. This clone was counted at least ten times.

V gene TRGV2 combines with J gene TRGJP2. This receptor was taken from a pool of human donors (malaria-infected and uninfected, not separated). Input material: gamma-delta T cells from blood. The CDR3 protein is CATWDGPRDWIKTF. The CDR3, as DNA: TGTGCCACCTGGGACGGGCCCAGGGATTGGATCAAGACGTTT.